This T cell receptor beta chain was obtained from a study of identical twins. TCRdb analysed the 5' RACE reads with MiXCR anew, one entry per CDR3 protein. Of 550,000 to 700,000 distinct CDR3 sequences detected, 9.5% to 10% appear once; the ten largest clones hold roughly 3%. This clonotype was seen only a few times. Mismatch with germline at one junction end may stem from a read error. There are 15 residues in the CDR3. Germline values: CDR1 SGHTA, CDR2 FQGNSA. These data were likewise used in another study, on yellow fever vaccine responses in identical twins.

The genes are TRBV7-2 and TRBJ2-1; tentative D call: TRBD1 (5 bases). Sequencing was carried out using PBMCs. The receptor was isolated from a woman aged 18-29 years in good health. The CDR3 here is CVSSIAGFTYNEQFF. The CDR3 DNA follows: TGTGTCAGCAGCATTGCAGGGTTTACCTACAATGAGCAGTTCTTC. Complete variable domain (other parts from reference TRBV7-2 and TRBJ2-1): GAGVSQSPSNKVTEKGKDVELRCDPISGHTALYWYRQSLGQGLEFLIYFQGNSAPDKSGLPSDRFSAERTGGSVSTLTIQRTQQEDSAVYLCVSSIAGFTYNEQFFGPGTRLTVL.